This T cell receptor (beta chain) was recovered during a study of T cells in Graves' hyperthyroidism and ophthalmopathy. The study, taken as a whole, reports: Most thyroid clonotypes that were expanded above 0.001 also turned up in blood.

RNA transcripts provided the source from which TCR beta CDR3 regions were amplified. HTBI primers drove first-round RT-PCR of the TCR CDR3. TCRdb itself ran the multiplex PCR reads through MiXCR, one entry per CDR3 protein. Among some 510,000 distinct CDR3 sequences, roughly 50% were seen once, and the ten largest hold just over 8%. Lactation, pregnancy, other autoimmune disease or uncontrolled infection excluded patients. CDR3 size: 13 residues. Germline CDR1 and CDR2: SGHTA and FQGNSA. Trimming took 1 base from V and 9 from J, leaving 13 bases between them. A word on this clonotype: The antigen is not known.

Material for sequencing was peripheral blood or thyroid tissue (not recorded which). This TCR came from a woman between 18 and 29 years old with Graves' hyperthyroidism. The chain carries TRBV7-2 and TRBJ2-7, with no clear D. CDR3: CASSLGRSQAQYF. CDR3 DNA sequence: TGTGCCAGCAGCTTAGGTCGGTCTCAGGCGCAGTACTTC.